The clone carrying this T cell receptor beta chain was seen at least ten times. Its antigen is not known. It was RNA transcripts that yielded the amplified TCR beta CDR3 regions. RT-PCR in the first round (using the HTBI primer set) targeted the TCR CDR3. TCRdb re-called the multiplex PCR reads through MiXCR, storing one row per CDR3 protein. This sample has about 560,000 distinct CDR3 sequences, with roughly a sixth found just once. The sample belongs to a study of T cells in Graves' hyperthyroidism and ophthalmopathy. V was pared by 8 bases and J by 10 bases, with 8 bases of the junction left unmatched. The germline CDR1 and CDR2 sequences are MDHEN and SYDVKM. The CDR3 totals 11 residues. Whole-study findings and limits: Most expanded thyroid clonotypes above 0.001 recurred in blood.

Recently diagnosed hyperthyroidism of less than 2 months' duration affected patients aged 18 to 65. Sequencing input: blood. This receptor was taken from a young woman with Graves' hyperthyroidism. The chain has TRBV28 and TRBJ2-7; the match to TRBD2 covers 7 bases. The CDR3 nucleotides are TGTGCCAGCCAAGATGCGGGGGAACAGTACTTC. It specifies CASQDAGEQYF.